Listed below are T cell receptor beta chains from one sample, sequenced in a study of beta chain features in type 1 diabetes. TCRdb's copy holds only in-frame clones and misses some; the assay was immunoSEQ multiplex PCR. The sample yields about 210,000 clones, approximately 11% seen once. The specimen sequenced was central memory CD4+ T cells from blood. All receptors derive from a man aged 18 to 29 in good health. CDR3s include the opening cysteine and the closing phenylalanine or tryptophan. A D gene is named only where the DNA matches it firmly. Clone size, where shown, is once, few, many, or a class for clones that have expanded.

v_call	cdr3_length	clone_size	j_call	d_call	cdr3_nt	cdr3_aa
TRBV4-1	16	many	TRBJ2-7	.	TGCGCCAGCAGCCAAGATACTAGGCCCGGGACCTACGAGCAGTACTTC	CASSQDTRPGTYEQYF
TRBV9	15	few	TRBJ2-1	.	TGTGCCAGCAGTGCCGTTGGGGTGGGGGGCAATGAGCAGTTCTTC	CASSAVGVGGNEQFF
TRBV20-1	11	many	TRBJ1-1	.	TGCAGTGCTAGACTGAACACTGAAGCTTTCTTT	CSARLNTEAFF
TRBV7-2	14	few	TRBJ2-3	TRBD2	TGTGCCAGCAGTCTGGGCTGGGAGGGAGATACGCAGTATTTT	CASSLGWEGDTQYF
TRBV4-1	14	.	TRBJ2-5	.	TGCGCCAGCAGCCAAGATGCCAGGGTGGGGACCCAGTACTTC	CASSQDARVGTQYF
TRBV6-5	11	many	TRBJ2-3	.	TGTGCCAGCAGTTACTTCGATACGCAGTATTTT	CASSYFDTQYF
TRBV29-1	12	few	TRBJ1-1	.	TGCAGCGCCGGGGAGGTAAACACTGAAGCTTTCTTT	CSAGEVNTEAFF
TRBV7-9	14	few	TRBJ2-7	.	TGTGCCAGCAGCTTAGTGCCGCTCGATGGCGAGCAGTACTTC	CASSLVPLDGEQYF
TRBV19	14	.	TRBJ1-1	TRBD1	TGTGCCAGTAGTATCGGACAGGAGAACACTGAAGCTTTCTTT	CASSIGQENTEAFF
TRBV2	13	many	TRBJ2-4	.	TGTGCCAGCAGCGGGGACGGCGGAGACATTCAGTACTTC	CASSGDGGDIQYF
TRBV7-2	14	.	TRBJ2-7	TRBD1	TGTGCCAGCAGCTTATCCATGGACAGGGGGACTTTGTACTTC	CASSLSMDRGTLYF
TRBV29-1	12	.	TRBJ2-7	.	TGCAGCGTTGAACGGGCAGCCTACGAGCAGTACTTC	CSVERAAYEQYF
TRBV11-2	14	.	TRBJ2-7	TRBD2	TGTGCCAGCAGCAAAACTAGCGGGGGAGAGGAGCAGTACTTC	CASSKTSGGEEQYF
TRBV30	13	few	TRBJ1-1	.	TGTGCCTGGAGGGCGAGGGGAAACACTGAAGCTTTCTTT	CAWRARGNTEAFF
TRBV6-1	13	.	TRBJ2-5	.	TGTGCCAGCAGTGAGCACTTTTCAGTGACCCAGTACTTC	CASSEHFSVTQYF
TRBV4-1	13	many	TRBJ2-1	.	TGCGCCAGCAGCCAAGATATAATAGGACTGCAGTTCTTC	CASSQDIIGLQFF
TRBV9	15	.	TRBJ2-6	TRBD1	TGTGCCAGCAGCGCGACAGGGAATGGGGCCAACGTCCTGACTTTC	CASSATGNGANVLTF
TRBV7-7	14	many	TRBJ2-3	.	TGTGCTAGCAGCTTACGGGAGAACACAGATACGCAGTATTTT	CASSLRENTDTQYF
TRBV13	12	.	TRBJ2-1	.	TGTGCCAGCAGTTTCAAGAACAATGAGCAGTTCTTC	CASSFKNNEQFF
TRBV7-2	16	many	TRBJ2-4	TRBD2	TGTGCCAGCAGCCCGCAGAGCGGGAGGGCCGAAAACATTCAGTACTTC	CASSPQSGRAENIQYF
TRBV7-9	16	few	TRBJ2-3	.	TGTGCCAGCAGCTTCATGGGGGCCTTTAAGGGAGATACGCAGTATTTT	CASSFMGAFKGDTQYF
TRBV5-6	13	.	TRBJ2-3	TRBD1	TGTGCCAGCAGCACCCGACAGGGTGGGACGCAGTATTTT	CASSTRQGGTQYF
TRBV5-1	17	few	TRBJ2-1	TRBD2	TGCGCCAGCAGCTTGGCCGTAAGGCTAGCGGGGAGTGATGAGCAGTTCTTC	CASSLAVRLAGSDEQFF
TRBV7-2	15	few	TRBJ2-7	TRBD2	TGTGCCAGCAGCGCGGGACTAGCGGGGTACTGGGAGCAGTACTTC	CASSAGLAGYWEQYF
TRBV7-2	15	few	TRBJ2-5	TRBD2	TGTGCCAGCAGCTTAGAAGGGGCTAGCGGATGGGCCCAGTACTTC	CASSLEGASGWAQYF
TRBV29-1	13	many	TRBJ2-5	.	TGCAGCGTAACCCAGTGGGCCCGGGAGACCCAGTACTTC	CSVTQWARETQYF
TRBV9	15	.	TRBJ2-7	TRBD1	TGTGCCAGCAGCCCGGGACAGGGTAATTCCTACGAGCAGTACTTC	CASSPGQGNSYEQYF
TRBV30	13	.	TRBJ1-5	.	TGTGCCTGGAGTAGGGCTCCAAAAGAGCCCCAGCATTTT	CAWSRAPKEPQHF
TRBV7-2	12	few	TRBJ1-2	.	TGTGCCAGCAGCTTAGCGGATTTTGGCTACACCTTC	CASSLADFGYTF
TRBV2	14	.	TRBJ1-4	.	TGTGCCAGCAGGGTCGGGGGCGCGAATGAAAAACTGTTTTTT	CASRVGGANEKLFF
TRBV5-1	14	many	TRBJ2-2	.	TGCGCCAGCAGCCCGGACAGAGTCCCCGGGGAGCTGTTTTTT	CASSPDRVPGELFF